This TCR beta chain comes out of a study of cytomegalovirus exposure and HLA in healthy donors. About this clone: Its antigen is still unknown.

The CDR3 covers 16 residues. The V gene lost 3 bases and the J gene lost 7 bases, with 19 bases spanning the gap. Germline V gene lookup returns CDR1 MDHEN and CDR2 SYDVKM. The PCR employed 60 Vbeta primers together with 13 Jbeta primers. Clones were read by immunoSEQ multiplex PCR, and TCRdb kept only the in-frame ones, dropping some. The table has about 150,000 clones, 82% seen once. Overall study results and limits: The authors later found TCR association rates varying by HLA locus, with DRB1 most and HLA-C fewest. The authors assumed roughly uniform sequencing depth across donors for presence/absence analyses. The authors later found most CMV-associated TCR beta chains appeared HLA-restricted.

The chain joins TRBV28 to TRBJ1-5, with D hard to call. Input material: PBMCs. This clonotype originated in a man in his thirties or forties in good health and CMV-seropositive. The CDR3 here is CASSLHLLALGQPQHF. For the CDR3, the DNA is TGTGCCAGCAGTTTGCACCTCCTTGCCCTCGGGCAGCCCCAGCATTTT.